The 17 T cell receptor beta chains listed next were all sequenced from one sample in a study of CDR3 diversity in severe acne. TCRdb used MiXCR to reprocess the PCR reads, holding one entry per CDR3 protein. This table has about 85,000 distinct CDR3 sequences, 48% appearing once. Sequences were obtained from blood. Receptor source: a male donor in good health, serving as a control.

V usage is TRBV7-9 and J usage is TRBJ2-7, with 7 bases aligning to TRBD1. The germline V gene encodes CDR1 SEHNR and CDR2 FQNEAQ (reference sequence). The CDR3 runs 14 residues. V trimming: 3 bases; J trimming: 0 bases; junction bases outside the gene matches: 2. The CDR3 DNA sequence: TGTGCCAGCAGCTTGGACAGGCCCTCCTACGAGCAGTACTTC. Encoded protein: CASSLDRPSYEQYF.

Remarks on this clonotype: The conserved final phenylalanine or tryptophan is absent from the CDR3, which likely points to a read error. The limits of the CDR3 on the DNA are not certain, so only TCRdb's listed CDR3 is given. The genes are TRBV2 and TRBJ2-1; TRBD1, the table's D call, lacks a check against the DNA. The CDR3 is 17 amino acids in total, end residues counted. Germline V gene data show CDR1 as SNHLY and CDR2 as FYNNEI. The CDR3 spells CASSEGGTGIYGYTFGS.

This clonotype has at least ten counts. The chain employs TRBV9 and TRBJ2-7; no firm D call. The V end lost 3 bases, the J end lost 10 bases, and 14 bases lay between the germline ends. Germline CDR1 and CDR2: SGDLS and YYNGEE. This CDR3 has 12 amino acids. The CDR3 nucleotides read TGTGCCAGCAGCGGCCCGCGGTTGATTCAGTACTTC. Its protein is CASSGPRLIQYF.

CDR3 region: CATNLRTDSYEQYF. Written as DNA, the CDR3 is TGTGCCACCAACCTCCGGACCGATTCCTACGAGCAGTACTTC. V is TRBV7-6 and J is TRBJ2-7; the D is unclear. This CDR3 contains 14 residues. The germline gives CDR1 SGHVS, CDR2 FNYEAQ. V was cut by 10 bases and J by 1 base, with 17 bases left in between.

This clonotype has a count of ten or more. CDR3 loop: CASSDRSSYNEQFF. The CDR3 bases are TGTGCCAGCAGTGACCGGAGCTCCTACAATGAGCAGTTCTTC. The genes are TRBV6-1 and TRBJ2-1; no clear D. This CDR3 region has 14 residues. Germline assignment: CDR1 MNHNS and CDR2 SASEGT. V gave up 3 bases and J gave up 0 bases, with 6 bases separating them.

Comment on this clonotype: One end of the junction is discordant with germline, which a read error may explain. The chain joins TRBV10-3 to TRBJ1-4; D ambiguous. Germline loops: CDR1 ENHRY, CDR2 SYGVKD. This CDR3 is built from 15 residues. CDR3 sequence reads: CASSFRPHLKEKLFF. For the CDR3, the DNA is TGTGCCAGCAGTTTCCGGCCCCACCTAAAGGAAAAACTGTTTTTT.

The chain carries TRBV6-4 and TRBJ2-3; no clear D gene. The end of the DNA is better explained by TRBJ1-5, so the J call may be wrong. The CDR3 is made up of 15 amino acids. Germline loops: CDR1 MRHNA, CDR2 SNTAGT. The CDR3 loop is CASRASAGEGDTQHF. DNA of the CDR3: TGTGCCAGCAGGGCATCAGCGGGAGAGGGAGATACGCAGCATTTT.

This clonotype was seen repeatedly, ten times or more. CDR3 nucleotides: TGCGCCAGCAGCTCGTCAGGGGTGAACACTGAAGCTTTCTTT. Its protein product is CASSSSGVNTEAFF. The chain employs TRBV5-1 and TRBJ1-1, with D possibly matching TRBD1 (6 bases). The V and J ends lost 3 bases and 0 bases respectively, with 9 bases between them. Germline-derived CDR1 and CDR2 are SGHRS and YFSETQ. The CDR3 consists of 14 residues.

This clonotype was counted at least ten times. The chain links TRBV12-3 or TRBV12-4 to TRBJ1-5; D not certain. The CDR3 extends over 13 amino acids. V dropped 6 bases and J dropped 4 bases, with 10 bases sitting between them. The CDR3 reads CASREGKNQPQHF. Here the CDR3 DNA reads TGTGCCAGCAGGGAAGGGAAGAATCAGCCCCAGCATTTT.

In its sample, this clonotype ranks as medium-sized. The rearrangement uses TRBV7-9 and TRBJ1-1; 8 nucleotides match TRBD1. Trimming cost V 1 base and J 11 bases; bases outside gene matches: 6. The CDR3 runs to 13 residues. The germline V gene encodes CDR1 SEHNR and CDR2 FQNEAQ (reference sequence). The CDR3: CASSLVTGATAFF. Here the CDR3 DNA reads TGTGCCAGCAGCTTAGTGACAGGGGCGACGGCTTTCTTT.

This rearrangement joins TRBV15 to TRBJ2-5; a possible D gene is TRBD2 (5 bases). V was clipped by 5 bases and J by 5 bases, with 12 bases between them. Germline V gene lookup returns CDR1 LNHNV and CDR2 YYDKDF (reference sequence). The length of the CDR3 is 13 residues. CDR3 loop: CATSGREGETQYF. The CDR3 DNA sequence: TGTGCCACCAGCGGACGGGAAGGGGAGACCCAGTACTTC.

This clonotype was counted only a few times. V gene TRBV24-1 combines with J gene TRBJ2-2; 12 bases agree with TRBD2. This CDR3 has 15 amino acids. J gave up 5 bases and V 9 bases, and 6 bases lay outside the gene matches. Germline values: CDR1 KGHDR, CDR2 SFDVKD. Written as DNA, the CDR3 is TGTGCCACCGAGACTAGCGGGAGAGCAACCGGGGAGCTGTTTTTT. It is translated as CATETSGRATGELFF.

The genes are TRBV24-1 and TRBJ2-5; D unresolved. The CDR3 has 15 residues. Germline CDR1 is KGHDR and CDR2 is SFDVKD. The V gene lost 3 bases and the J gene lost 11 bases, with 21 bases spanning the gap. The CDR3 DNA follows: TGTGCCACCAGTGATCCCCGGATGACCACAGATACGCAGTACTTC. Amino acid sequence: CATSDPRMTTDTQYF.

The chain employs TRBV7-2 and TRBJ2-7; 7 nucleotides line up with TRBD1. Germline V lookup: CDR1 SGHTA, CDR2 FQGNSA. The ends lost 1 base at V and 5 bases at J; junction bases unmatched: 2. The length of the CDR3 is 13 residues. CDR3 in amino acids: CASSLETGNEQYF. CDR3 nucleotides: TGTGCCAGCAGCTTAGAGACAGGGAACGAGCAGTACTTC.

The sample holds a few counts of this clonotype. The chain is built from TRBV20-1 and TRBJ2-3; 13 nucleotides line up with TRBD2. The germline gives CDR1 DFQATT, CDR2 SNEGSKA (reference sequence). V dropped 3 bases and J dropped 6; count of bases not matched to a gene: 9. The CDR3 consists of 16 residues. CDR3 sequence reads: CSASLGLAGASDTQYF. CDR3 DNA: TGCAGTGCTAGCTTAGGACTAGCGGGAGCTTCGGATACGCAGTATTTT.

The genes are TRBV2 and TRBJ1-5, with TRBD1 identical over 8 bases. Per the germline V gene, CDR1 is SNHLY and CDR2 is FYNNEI. Germline trimming cut 8 bases from V and 0 bases from J; bases unmatched to any gene: 9. The CDR3 covers 16 residues. CDR3 nucleotides: TGTGCCAGCGATGGACAGGGACCTTATAGCAATCAGCCCCAGCATTTT. Translating gives CASDGQGPYSNQPQHF.

This clonotype was observed many times. This rearrangement joins TRBV5-4 to TRBJ1-2; 9 bases map to TRBD1. The V gene's germline CDR1 is SGHNT and CDR2 YYREEE (reference sequence). This CDR3 has 15 amino acids. V shed 4 bases and J 6 bases; nucleotides not matched to a gene: 10. The CDR3 here is CASSQLTGGVNGYTF. The CDR3 nucleotides read TGTGCCAGCAGCCAGTTGACAGGGGGGGTAAATGGCTACACCTTC.